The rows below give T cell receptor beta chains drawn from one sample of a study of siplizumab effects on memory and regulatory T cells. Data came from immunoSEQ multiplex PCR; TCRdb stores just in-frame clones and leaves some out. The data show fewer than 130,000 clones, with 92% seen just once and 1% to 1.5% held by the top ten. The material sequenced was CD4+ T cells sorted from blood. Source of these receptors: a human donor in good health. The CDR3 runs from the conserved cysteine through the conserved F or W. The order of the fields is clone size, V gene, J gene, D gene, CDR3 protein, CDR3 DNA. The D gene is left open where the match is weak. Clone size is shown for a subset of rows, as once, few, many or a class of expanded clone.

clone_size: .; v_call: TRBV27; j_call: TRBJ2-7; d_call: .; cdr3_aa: CASSLGSGYEQYF; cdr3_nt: TGTGCCAGCAGCTTAGGATCGGGCTACGAGCAGTACTTC
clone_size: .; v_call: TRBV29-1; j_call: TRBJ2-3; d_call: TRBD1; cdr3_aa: CSVARQGDTQYF; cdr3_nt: TGCAGCGTCGCCCGACAGGGAGATACGCAGTATTTT
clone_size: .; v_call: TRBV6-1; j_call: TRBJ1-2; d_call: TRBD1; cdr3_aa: CASSAEGAKDYGYTF; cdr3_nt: TGTGCCAGCAGTGCAGAGGGGGCAAAAGATTATGGCTACACCTTC
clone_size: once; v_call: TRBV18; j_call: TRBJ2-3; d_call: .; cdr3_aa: CASSHNRDGTDTQYF; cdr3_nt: TGTGCCAGCTCCCACAACCGGGACGGCACAGATACGCAGTATTTT
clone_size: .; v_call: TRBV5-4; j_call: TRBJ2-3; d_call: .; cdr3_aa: CASSTGLSTDTQYF; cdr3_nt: TGTGCCAGCAGCACAGGACTCAGCACAGATACGCAGTATTTT
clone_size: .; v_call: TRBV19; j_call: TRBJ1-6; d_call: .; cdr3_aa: CASSNRRASSPLHF; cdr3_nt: TGTGCCAGTAGTAATCGACGCGCCAGCTCACCCCTCCACTTT
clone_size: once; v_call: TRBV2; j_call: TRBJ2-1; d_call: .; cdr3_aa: CASSERAAGGGEQFF; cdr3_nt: TGTGCCAGCAGTGAAAGGGCTGCTGGGGGTGGTGAGCAGTTCTTC
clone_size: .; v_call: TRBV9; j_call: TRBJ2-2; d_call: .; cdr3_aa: CASSRRGSGELFF; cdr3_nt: TGTGCCAGCAGCAGACGGGGCTCCGGGGAGCTGTTTTTT
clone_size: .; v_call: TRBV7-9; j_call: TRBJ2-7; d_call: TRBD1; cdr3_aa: CASSLWDRSSYEQYF; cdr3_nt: TGTGCCAGCAGCTTGTGGGACAGAAGCTCCTACGAGCAGTACTTC
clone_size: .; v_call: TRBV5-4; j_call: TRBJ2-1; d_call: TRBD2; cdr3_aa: CASSQGLAKYNEQFF; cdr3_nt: TGTGCCAGCAGCCAGGGACTAGCGAAATACAATGAGCAGTTCTTC
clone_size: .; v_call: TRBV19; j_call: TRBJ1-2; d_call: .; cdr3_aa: CASSLTESSGYTF; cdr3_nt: TGTGCCAGTAGTTTGACAGAAAGTTCTGGCTACACCTTC
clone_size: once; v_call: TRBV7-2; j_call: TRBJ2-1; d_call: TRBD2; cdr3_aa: CASSPRTSGFSYNEQFF; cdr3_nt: TGTGCCAGCAGCCCCCGGACTAGCGGGTTCTCCTACAATGAGCAGTTCTTC
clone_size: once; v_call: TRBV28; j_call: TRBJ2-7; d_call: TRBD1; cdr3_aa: CASRMPGQGSHEQYF; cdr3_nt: TGTGCCAGCAGGATGCCGGGACAGGGATCCCACGAGCAGTACTTC
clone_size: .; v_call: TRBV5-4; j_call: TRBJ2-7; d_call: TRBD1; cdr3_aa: CASSKGDRGRGEQYF; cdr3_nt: TGTGCCAGCAGCAAAGGGGACAGGGGGCGCGGCGAGCAGTACTTC
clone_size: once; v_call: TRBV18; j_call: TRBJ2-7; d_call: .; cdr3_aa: CASSPPLRVGEQYF; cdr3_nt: TGTGCCAGCTCACCACCTCTCAGGGTCGGCGAGCAGTACTTC
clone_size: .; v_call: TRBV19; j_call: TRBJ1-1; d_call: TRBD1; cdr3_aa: CASSTAGRGRNTEAFF; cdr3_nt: TGTGCCAGTAGTACCGCGGGCAGGGGGAGGAACACTGAAGCTTTCTTT
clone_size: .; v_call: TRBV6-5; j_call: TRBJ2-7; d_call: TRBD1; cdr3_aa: CASSRRQGESYEQYF; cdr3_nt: TGTGCCAGCAGCCGCCGGCAGGGGGAATCCTACGAGCAGTACTTC
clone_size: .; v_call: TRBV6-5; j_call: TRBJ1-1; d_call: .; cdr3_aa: CASSRDTNTEAFF; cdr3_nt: TGTGCCAGCAGCCGGGACACAAACACTGAAGCTTTCTTT
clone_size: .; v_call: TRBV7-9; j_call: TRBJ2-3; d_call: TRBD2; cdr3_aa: CASSPRTSGLGDTQYF; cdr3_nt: TGTGCCAGCAGCCCTAGGACTAGCGGGCTGGGGGATACGCAGTATTTT
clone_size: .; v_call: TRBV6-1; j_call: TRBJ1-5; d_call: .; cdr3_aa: CASSEQGLSNQPQHF; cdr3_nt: TGTGCCAGCAGTGAACAGGGCCTCAGCAATCAGCCCCAGCATTTT
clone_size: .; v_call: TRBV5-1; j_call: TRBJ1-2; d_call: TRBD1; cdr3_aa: CASSLEGQSRSGYTF; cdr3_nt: TGCGCCAGCAGCTTGGAGGGACAGTCTCGGAGTGGCTACACCTTC
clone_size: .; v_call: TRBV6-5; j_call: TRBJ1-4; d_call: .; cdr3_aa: CASSYGTGEKLFF; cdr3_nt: TGTGCCAGCAGTTACGGGACGGGCGAAAAACTGTTTTTT
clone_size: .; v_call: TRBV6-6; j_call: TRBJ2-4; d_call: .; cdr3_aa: CASSYSGRQNIQYF; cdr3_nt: TGTGCCAGCAGTTACTCGGGCCGTCAAAACATTCAGTACTTC
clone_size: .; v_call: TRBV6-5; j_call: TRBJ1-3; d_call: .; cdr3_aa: CASRSLGDSGNTIYF; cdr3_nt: TGTGCCAGCAGATCCCTCGGTGACTCTGGAAACACCATATATTTT
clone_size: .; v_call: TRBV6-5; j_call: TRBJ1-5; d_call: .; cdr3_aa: CASRVGAGNQPQHF; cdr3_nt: TGTGCCAGCAGGGTGGGTGCGGGCAATCAGCCCCAGCATTTT
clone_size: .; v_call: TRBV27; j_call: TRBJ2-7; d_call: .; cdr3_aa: CASSPRLVRDHEQYF; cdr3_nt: TGTGCCAGCAGTCCCCGACTAGTCCGTGACCACGAGCAGTACTTC
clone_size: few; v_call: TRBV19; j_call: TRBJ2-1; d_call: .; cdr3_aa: CASSIVGGGTTYNEQFF; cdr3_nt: TGTGCCAGTAGTATTGTGGGCGGCGGGACGACCTACAATGAGCAGTTCTTC
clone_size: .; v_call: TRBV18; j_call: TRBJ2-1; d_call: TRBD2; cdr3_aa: CASSPAGRRGANNEQFF; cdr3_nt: TGTGCCAGCTCACCCGCGGGCCGGCGGGGGGCCAACAATGAGCAGTTCTTC
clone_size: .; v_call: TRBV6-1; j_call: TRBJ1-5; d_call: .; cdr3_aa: CATTRMGSNQPQHF; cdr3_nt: TGTGCCACCACCCGGATGGGAAGCAATCAGCCCCAGCATTTT
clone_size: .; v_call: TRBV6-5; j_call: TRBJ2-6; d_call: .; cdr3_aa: CASRRNSGANVLTF; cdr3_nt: TGTGCCAGCAGGCGAAACTCTGGGGCCAACGTCCTGACTTTC
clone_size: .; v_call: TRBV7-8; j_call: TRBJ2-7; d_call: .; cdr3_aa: CASSARTAYEQYF; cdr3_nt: TGTGCCAGCAGCGCTCGGACAGCCTACGAGCAGTACTTC
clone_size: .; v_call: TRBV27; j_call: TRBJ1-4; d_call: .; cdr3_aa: CASSRLAGVGEKLFF; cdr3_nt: TGTGCCAGCAGTCGACTTGCGGGGGTGGGTGAAAAACTGTTTTTT
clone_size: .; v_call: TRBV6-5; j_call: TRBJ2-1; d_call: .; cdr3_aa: CASTRDPWNEQFF; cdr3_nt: TGTGCCAGCACCCGCGATCCTTGGAATGAGCAGTTCTTC
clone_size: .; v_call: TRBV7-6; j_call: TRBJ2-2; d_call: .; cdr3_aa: CASSLEGNTGELFF; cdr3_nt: TGTGCCAGCAGCTTAGAAGGGAACACCGGGGAGCTGTTTTTT
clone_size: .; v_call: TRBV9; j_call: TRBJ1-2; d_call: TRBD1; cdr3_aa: CASSAGTGGYYGYTF; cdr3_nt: TGTGCCAGCAGCGCCGGGACAGGGGGATACTATGGCTACACCTTC
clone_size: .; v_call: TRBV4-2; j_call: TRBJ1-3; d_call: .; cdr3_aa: CASSQDLMAGRKENTIYF; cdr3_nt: TGTGCCAGCAGCCAAGATCTGATGGCAGGGAGGAAAGAAAACACCATATATTTT
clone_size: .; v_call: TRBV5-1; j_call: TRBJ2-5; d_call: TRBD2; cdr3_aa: CASLSGGAKETQYF; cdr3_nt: TGCGCCAGCCTCAGCGGGGGAGCTAAAGAGACCCAGTACTTC
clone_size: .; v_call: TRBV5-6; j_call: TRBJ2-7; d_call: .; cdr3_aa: CASSLVGTSTYEQYF; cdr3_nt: TGTGCCAGCAGCTTGGTAGGGACTTCCACCTACGAGCAGTACTTC
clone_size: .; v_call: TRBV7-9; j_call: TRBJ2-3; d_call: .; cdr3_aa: CASSSRRGADTQYF; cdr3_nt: TGTGCCAGCAGCTCCCGGCGAGGAGCAGATACGCAGTATTTT
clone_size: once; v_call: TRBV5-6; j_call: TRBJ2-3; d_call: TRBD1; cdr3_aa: CASSSINRGADTQYF; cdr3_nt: TGTGCCAGCAGCTCTATCAACAGGGGGGCAGATACGCAGTATTTT
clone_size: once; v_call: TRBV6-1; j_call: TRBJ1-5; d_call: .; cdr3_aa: CASSEAGANQPQHF; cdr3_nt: TGTGCCAGCAGTGAGGCAGGAGCAAATCAGCCCCAGCATTTT
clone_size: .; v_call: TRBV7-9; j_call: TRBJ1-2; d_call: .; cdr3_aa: CASSLGMGGYTF; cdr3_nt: TGTGCCAGCAGCTTGGGCATGGGGGGCTACACCTTC